The 4 T cell receptor beta chains presented below share a single source sample, sequenced in a study of Graves' ophthalmopathy and Graves' hyperthyroidism (dated by TCRdb to 2016 to 2019). Sequencing used an Illumina HiSeq 2000. TCR beta CDR3 regions were amplified from RNA transcripts for repertoire sequencing. A first-round RT-PCR used HTBI primers with the Qiagen OneStep RT-PCR kit, followed by a second-round multiplex PCR, size selection and purification. Using fastp at Q25 and MiXCR, TCRdb reprocessed the public reads and kept productive beta chains. Here each entry gathers all rows of one CDR3 protein and keeps the most common genes and DNA. This sample has about 1.2 million distinct CDR3 sequences in its table, and approximately 35% of those were observed once. Clones ranked in the top ten supply 8.5% to 14% of the sample. Material for sequencing was peripheral blood or thyroid tissue (not recorded which). All receptors come from an adult man with Graves' hyperthyroidism.

This rearrangement joins TRBV7-9 to TRBJ1-6, with D tentatively TRBD1 (6 bases). The CDR3 contains 17 residues. The V end lost 5 bases, the J end lost 0 bases, and 14 bases lay between the germline ends. Germline-derived CDR1 and CDR2 are SEHNR and FQNEAQ (reference sequence). This CDR3 reads CASSRGQLPSYNSPLHF. The CDR3 coding sequence is TGTGCCAGCAGCCGTGGACAGCTTCCCTCCTATAATTCACCCCTCCACTTT.

This clonotype was observed at least ten times. The chain couples TRBV12-3 or TRBV12-4 to TRBJ2-5; 7 bases are shared with TRBD2. This CDR3 comprises 12 residues. V dropped 6 bases and J dropped 10; count of bases not matched to a gene: 8. CDR3: CASSHPGEGQYF. In nucleotides, the CDR3 is TGTGCCAGCAGCCACCCCGGGGAGGGCCAGTACTTC.

The sample holds a few counts of this clonotype. This chain links TRBV6-5 with TRBJ2-7; D perhaps matches TRBD2 (6 bases). Trimming took 4 bases from V and 5 from J, leaving 12 bases between them. This CDR3 comprises 13 residues. CDR1 is MNHEY and CDR2 is SVGAGI in the germline V gene. Written as DNA, the CDR3 is TGTGCCAGCAGTTTACGGGAGTACAACGAGCAGTACTTC. It codes for CASSLREYNEQYF.

This clonotype was seen ten or more times. J is TRBJ1-5 and V is TRBV6-5; D gene ambiguous. Trimming left V 2 bases short and J 6 bases short, with 11 bases between. From germline, CDR1 is MNHEY and CDR2 SVGAGI. The CDR3 covers 14 residues. In nucleotides, the CDR3 is TGTGCCAGCAGTTACGGATTTGGGTCTCAGCCCCAGCATTTT. As protein: CASSYGFGSQPQHF.